This is a list of T cell receptor beta chains from one sample in a study of blood T cell repertoires in COVID-19. Libraries were prepared by immunoSEQ multiplex PCR; TCRdb keeps only in-frame clonotypes and omits some of them. The table shows about 180,000 clones, with over 75% occurring only once. The sequenced sample consisted of peripheral blood. The origin of the receptors is a man aged 55-75 years with acute or convalescent COVID-19. CDR3s include the opening cysteine and the closing phenylalanine or tryptophan. D genes are given only for firm matches. Where a row states a size, it is once, few, many or the class of an expanded clone; other rows omit it.

CDR3 length | J gene | D gene | clone size | V gene | CDR3 DNA | CDR3 protein
12 | TRBJ2-5 | NA | NA | TRBV2 | TGTGCCAGCAGTGGGGACTCCGCGACCCAGTACTTC | CASSGDSATQYF
15 | TRBJ2-1 | NA | NA | TRBV7-2 | TGTGCCAGCAGCACCCGCGGGACAGTCTACAATGAGCAGTTCTTC | CASSTRGTVYNEQFF
14 | TRBJ1-2 | NA | once | TRBV28 | TGTGCCAGCAGTTACGGCGGTTTTACCGGGGGCTACACCTTC | CASSYGGFTGGYTF
15 | TRBJ1-1 | NA | once | TRBV6-6 | TGTGCCAGCACCTACTCCGGGATTCGGGGAACTGAAGCTTTCTTT | CASTYSGIRGTEAFF
14 | TRBJ2-5 | TRBD2 | NA | TRBV19 | TGTGCCAGTAGTTCCCGAGCGGGAGAGGAGACCCAGTACTTC | CASSSRAGEETQYF
15 | TRBJ2-1 | NA | once | TRBV7-3 | TGTGCCAGCAGCGCTCCCTTGGAGGGTCGAAATGAGCAGTTCTTC | CASSAPLEGRNEQFF
16 | TRBJ1-6 | TRBD1 | NA | TRBV7-2 | TGTGCCAGCAGCTTAGCGTCCGGGACAGCCAATTCACCCCTCCACTTT | CASSLASGTANSPLHF
14 | TRBJ1-5 | NA | NA | TRBV28 | TGTGCCAGCAGTCTCGGAGGGAGCAATCAGCCCCAGCATTTT | CASSLGGSNQPQHF
15 | TRBJ2-5 | TRBD2 | NA | TRBV6-5 | TGTGCCAGCAGCTTCGGGGGAGCGGGAGCGGAGACCCAGTACTTC | CASSFGGAGAETQYF
14 | TRBJ2-7 | TRBD1 | once | TRBV7-2 | TGTGCCAGCAGCTCTCGACAGGGGGTAAGGGAGCAGTACTTC | CASSSRQGVREQYF
13 | TRBJ1-2 | NA | NA | TRBV28 | TGTGCCAGCAGTTCCCCCCGAGCCCATGGCTACACCTTC | CASSSPRAHGYTF
12 | TRBJ1-5 | TRBD1 | NA | TRBV19 | TGTGCCAGTACCCTTACAGGGGGCTCCCAGCATTTT | CASTLTGGSQHF
12 | TRBJ1-6 | NA | NA | TRBV19 | TGTGCCAGTAGTACAGGCAATTCACCCCTCCACTTT | CASSTGNSPLHF
11 | TRBJ2-1 | TRBD1 | once | TRBV29-1 | TGCAGCGGAACAGGGGGCTGGGAGCAGTTCTTC | CSGTGGWEQFF
16 | TRBJ1-1 | NA | NA | TRBV28 | TGTGCCAGCAGTCCAACCGCGGAGGGCGCCAACACTGAAGCTTTCTTT | CASSPTAEGANTEAFF
15 | TRBJ1-2 | TRBD1 | once | TRBV7-2 | TGTGCCAGCAGCACCCGACAGGGACGGAACTATGGCTACACCTTC | CASSTRQGRNYGYTF
18 | TRBJ2-7 | NA | many | TRBV7-6 | TGTGCCAGCAGCTCCTACCCCCCGGGGACCGGGACTTTCTACGAGCAGTACTTC | CASSSYPPGTGTFYEQYF
15 | TRBJ1-2 | TRBD1 | NA | TRBV6-5 | TGTGCCAGCAGTTTTGACAGGGGCGGGAGCTATGGCTACACCTTC | CASSFDRGGSYGYTF
14 | TRBJ1-5 | NA | NA | TRBV6-5 | TGTGCCAGCAGTTCCTCATTAGGCAATCAGCCCCAGCATTTT | CASSSSLGNQPQHF
16 | TRBJ2-5 | NA | NA | TRBV7-9 | TGTGCCAGCAGCTTTACGCGATGGGGGCCCCGTGAGACCCAGTACTTC | CASSFTRWGPRETQYF
17 | TRBJ2-3 | TRBD2 | NA | TRBV19 | TGTGCCAGTAGTTTGACAACTAGCGGGAGGGGCACAGATACGCAGTATTTT | CASSLTTSGRGTDTQYF
15 | TRBJ2-3 | TRBD2 | once | TRBV10-1 | TGCGCCAGCAGTTCGGGAGCGGGAGGACCAGATACGCAGTATTTT | CASSSGAGGPDTQYF
15 | TRBJ2-1 | TRBD2 | once | TRBV7-2 | TGTGCCAGCAGCTTCCTAGCGGGGTCCTACAATGAGCAGTTCTTC | CASSFLAGSYNEQFF
16 | TRBJ2-7 | TRBD1 | NA | TRBV28 | TGTGCCAGCAGTCCACCCCCTGGGACAGCTTCCTACGAGCAGTACTTC | CASSPPPGTASYEQYF
14 | TRBJ2-7 | NA | NA | TRBV19 | TGTGCCAGTAGGACCACGACAGCCTCCTACGAGCAGTACTTC | CASRTTTASYEQYF
18 | TRBJ2-2 | NA | NA | TRBV5-1 | TGCGCCAGCAGCTTGGGCCCCCTCCGGGAACGGATCACCGGGGAGCTGTTTTTT | CASSLGPLRERITGELFF
15 | TRBJ2-1 | TRBD1 | once | TRBV7-7 | TGTGCTAGCAGCCATCCGGGACAGGGACTTAATGAGCAGTTCTTC | CASSHPGQGLNEQFF
13 | TRBJ2-7 | NA | NA | TRBV5-6 | TGTGCCAGCACGTCAGGGAATTCCTACGAGCAGTACTTC | CASTSGNSYEQYF
17 | TRBJ1-5 | NA | NA | TRBV28 | TGTGCCAGCACCGCCTACTCTCAGGGGAAGGGCAATCAGCCCCAGCATTTT | CASTAYSQGKGNQPQHF
16 | TRBJ2-5 | NA | NA | TRBV5-4 | TGTGCCAGCAGCTTCCCCGGGACACCCATTCAAGGGACCCAGTACTTC | CASSFPGTPIQGTQYF